This record looks at one TCR beta chain sequence and its context. The protocol was immunoSEQ multiplex PCR, while the TCRdb copy is restricted to in-frame clones and leaves out a portion. The table shows fewer than 90,000 clones, with approximately 85% occurring only once. The record originates from a study of blood T cell repertoires in COVID-19. As for the study in general: From T cells, B-cell-depleted T cells, or PBMCs came the material, which was cDNA or gDNA.

This CDR3 contains 15 residues. Germline lookup yields CDR1 SGHTA and CDR2 FQGTGA. V shed 5 bases and J 3 bases; nucleotides not matched to a gene: 5. The V call is TRBV7-3, the J call TRBJ2-1; 9 nucleotides agree with TRBD1. The sequence came from a man aged 65 to 79 with acute or convalescent COVID-19. Sequencing used peripheral blood. The CDR3 DNA is TGTGCCAGCAGCATGGGACAGGGTGGCTACAATGAGCAGTTCTTC. It is translated as CASSMGQGGYNEQFF.